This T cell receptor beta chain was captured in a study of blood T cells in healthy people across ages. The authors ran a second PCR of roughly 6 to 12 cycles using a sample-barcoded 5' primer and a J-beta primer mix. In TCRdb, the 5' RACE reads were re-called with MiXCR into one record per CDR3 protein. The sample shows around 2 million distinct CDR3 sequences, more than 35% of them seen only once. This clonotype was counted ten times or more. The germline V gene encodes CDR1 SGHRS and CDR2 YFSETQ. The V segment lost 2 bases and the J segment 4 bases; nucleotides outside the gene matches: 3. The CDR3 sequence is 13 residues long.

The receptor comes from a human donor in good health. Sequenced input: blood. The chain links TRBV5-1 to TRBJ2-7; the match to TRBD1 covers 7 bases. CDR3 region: CASSLLGQYEQYF. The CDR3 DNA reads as TGCGCCAGCAGCTTATTGGGACAGTACGAGCAGTACTTC.